One sample yielded the 21 T cell receptor beta chains listed below, sequenced in a study of T cells expressing NK-cell markers. No DNA is given; TCRdb re-called the 5' RACE reads and lists each CDR3 protein once. The repertoire shows 300,000 to 500,000 distinct CDR3 sequences; the top ten hold about 10%. The source material was blood T cells: a sorted CD56 or NKG2C T cell subset, CD4+ or CD8+ T cells, or bulk PBMC T cells (not recorded which). The source of these receptors is a woman aged 45-65 years in good health.

The V gene is TRBV3-1, the J gene TRBJ2-5. From germline, CDR1 is LGHDT and CDR2 YNNKEL (reference sequence). This CDR3 spans 13 amino acids. CDR3 protein: CASSRRAGETQYF.

This chain links TRBV3-1 with TRBJ2-5; without DNA, the TCRdb call of TRBD2 cannot be checked. Germline V CDR1 and CDR2: LGHDT, YNNKEL (reference sequence). This CDR3 has 16 residues. The CDR3 reads CASSHTGLAGGETQYF.

The CDR3 is CASSLAVGDYGYTF. The V and J genes are TRBV5-1 and TRBJ1-2. The V gene's germline CDR1 is SGHRS and CDR2 YFSETQ. The CDR3 loop spans 14 amino acids.

J is TRBJ2-2 and V is TRBV29-1; as DNA is missing, the TRBD2 call by TCRdb cannot be tested. The CDR3 has 14 residues. The germline V gene has CDR1 SQVTM and CDR2 ANQGSEA. The CDR3 spells CSVSRAGGVGELFF.

The CDR3 protein is CASSFRGGGANEQYF. V is TRBV6-5 and J is TRBJ2-7; as DNA is missing, the TRBD2 call by TCRdb cannot be tested. Germline V lookup: CDR1 MNHEY, CDR2 SVGAGI. The CDR3 runs 15 residues.

This chain connects TRBV4-1 to TRBJ2-5. This CDR3 spans 15 amino acids. The V gene's germline CDR1 is MGHRA and CDR2 YSYEKL. This CDR3 reads CASSQDIQLLETQYF.

The chain recombines TRBV27 with TRBJ2-3. CDR1 and CDR2 (germline): MNHEY, SMNVEV (reference sequence). This CDR3 contains 13 residues. The CDR3 loop reads CASSVLKTDTQYF.

This chain joins TRBV5-1 and TRBJ2-1. This CDR3 region has 16 residues. The germline V gene encodes CDR1 SGHRS and CDR2 YFSETQ. The CDR3 is CASSLDGRQFYNEQFF.

The rearrangement links TRBV10-2 to TRBJ2-7; the D gene TCRdb calls, TRBD1, cannot be checked with no DNA. From germline, CDR1 is WSHSY and CDR2 SAAADI. The CDR3 is made up of 14 amino acids. The CDR3 is CASSARTGPNEQYF.

The chain recombines TRBV27 with TRBJ2-3. CDR3 length equals 11 residues. Germline lookup yields CDR1 MNHEY and CDR2 SMNVEV (reference sequence). The CDR3 protein is CASPHRDTQYF.

The chain links TRBV5-6 to TRBJ2-1. Germline CDR1 SGHDT, CDR2 YYEEEE. CDR3 length equals 14 residues. CDR3 amino acids: CASSRTLLTNEQFF.

The chain joins TRBV20-1 to TRBJ2-6; as DNA is missing, the TRBD1 call by TCRdb cannot be tested. Germline values: CDR1 DFQATT, CDR2 SNEGSKA (reference sequence). This CDR3 is built from 16 residues. CDR3 residues: CSAAWTGNSGANVLTF.

The gene calls are TRBV20-1 and TRBJ2-1. Germline assignment: CDR1 DFQATT and CDR2 SNEGSKA (reference sequence). The CDR3 consists of 16 residues. The CDR3 spells CSATYPDRSSYNEQFF.

V is TRBV27 and J is TRBJ2-3; the D call from TCRdb, TRBD1, cannot be confirmed without DNA. CDR3 size: 14 residues. Germline CDR1 is MNHEY and CDR2 is SMNVEV (reference sequence). The CDR3 loop reads CASRVLQGTDTQYF.

The gene calls are TRBV12-3 or TRBV12-4 and TRBJ1-1; TCRdb proposes TRBD1, but this gene call is untestable without DNA. The CDR3 sequence is 15 residues long. Here the CDR3 reads CASSNTGDPNTEAFF.

V gene TRBV5-1 combines with J gene TRBJ1-5; the TCRdb D gene call, TRBD1, has no DNA to confirm it. The CDR3 consists of 14 residues. From germline, CDR1 is SGHRS and CDR2 YFSETQ. This chain's CDR3 is CASSRRQGDQPQHF.

The rearrangement links TRBV5-1 to TRBJ1-1. The CDR3 extends over 15 amino acids. CDR1 is SGHRS, CDR2 YFSETQ, per germline. CDR3 protein: CASSLGPRRSPEAFF.

This chain links TRBV7-6 with TRBJ2-5; the TCRdb D gene call, TRBD2, has no DNA to confirm it. The germline gives CDR1 SGHVS, CDR2 FNYEAQ. The CDR3 extends over 17 amino acids. CDR3 loop: CASSLDVASFHGETQYF.

This chain joins TRBV9 and TRBJ2-3; TCRdb reports TRBD2, a call that lacks DNA to check it against. The CDR3 runs 15 residues. In germline, CDR1 is SGDLS, CDR2 YYNGEE. CDR3 residues: CASSPHGTSPGGEYF.

V usage is TRBV2 and J usage is TRBJ2-5; TCRdb gives TRBD2 as the D gene, but with no DNA this cannot be confirmed. The length of the CDR3 is 15 residues. The germline gives CDR1 SNHLY, CDR2 FYNNEI. The CDR3: CASSEGALRKETQYF.

J is TRBJ2-7 and V is TRBV7-8; with no DNA, the TCRdb D assignment of TRBD1 cannot be verified. Germline V gives CDR1 SGHVS, CDR2 FQNEAQ. The CDR3 contains 13 residues. CDR3 sequence: CASSSLGVEEQYF. Supplemented by reference TRBV7-8 and TRBJ2-7, the full variable domain reads GAGVSQSPRYKVAKRGQDVALRCDPISGHVSLFWYQQALGQGPEFLTYFQNEAQLDKSGLPSDRFFAERPEGSVSTLKIQRTQQEDSAVYLCASSSLGVEEQYFGPGTRLTVT.